This T cell receptor beta chain was sequenced during a study of human T cells and chemical hapten exposure. As for the study in general: Once 0.01% DPC had been applied to the upper back by patch test, readings were taken at 6 days.

There are many counts of this clonotype. The CDR3 has 15 residues. CDR1 and CDR2 from the germline V gene are SGHVS and FQNEAQ. V shed 6 bases, J shed 0 bases, and the junction held 5 bases outside the gene matches. Each CDR3 protein gets one entry after TCRdb re-called the RACE reads with MiXCR. Of 35,000 to 45,000 distinct CDR3 sequences in the sample, around 11% were seen once. The time point denotes: pre-sensitization, week 0. Treatment in this sample: therapeutic diphenylcyclopropenone sensitization with weekly scalp DPC. Sample: whole blood, taken in connection with sensitization to the hapten diphenylcyclopropenone (DPC). The sequence came from a woman aged 30 to 39 with alopecia areata. Some clones in this sample may be carry-over from other donors' samples. The rearrangement links TRBV7-8 to TRBJ1-3, with 7 bases identical to TRBD1. CDR3 protein: CASSSTGLSGNTIYF. CDR3 coding DNA: TGTGCCAGCAGTTCGACAGGGCTCTCTGGAAACACCATATATTTT.